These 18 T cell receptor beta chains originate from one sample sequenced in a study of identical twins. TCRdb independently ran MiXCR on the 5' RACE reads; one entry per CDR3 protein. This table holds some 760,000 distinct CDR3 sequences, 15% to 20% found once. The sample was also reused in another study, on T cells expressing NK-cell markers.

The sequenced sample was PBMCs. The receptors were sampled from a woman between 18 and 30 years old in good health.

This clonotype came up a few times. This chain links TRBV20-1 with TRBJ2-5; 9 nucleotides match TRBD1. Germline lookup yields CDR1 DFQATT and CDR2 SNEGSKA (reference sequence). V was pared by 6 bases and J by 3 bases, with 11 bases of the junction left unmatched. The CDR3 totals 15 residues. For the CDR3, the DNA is TGCAGTGCACCTAATGCACAGGGGGCGAAAGAGACCCAGTACTTC. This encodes CSAPNAQGAKETQYF.

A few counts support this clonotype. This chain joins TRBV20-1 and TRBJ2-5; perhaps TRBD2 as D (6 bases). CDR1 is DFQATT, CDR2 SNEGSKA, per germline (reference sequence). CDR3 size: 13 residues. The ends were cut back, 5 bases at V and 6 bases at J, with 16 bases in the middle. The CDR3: CSAPSGVRKTQYF. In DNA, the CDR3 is TGCAGTGCTCCATCGGGAGTGAGGAAGACCCAGTACTTC.

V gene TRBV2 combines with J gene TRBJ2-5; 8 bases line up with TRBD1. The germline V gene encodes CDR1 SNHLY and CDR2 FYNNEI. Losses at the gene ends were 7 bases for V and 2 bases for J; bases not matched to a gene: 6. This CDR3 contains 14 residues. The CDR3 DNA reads TGTGCCAGCAATACAGGGGGAAGGCAAGAGACCCAGTACTTC. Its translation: CASNTGGRQETQYF. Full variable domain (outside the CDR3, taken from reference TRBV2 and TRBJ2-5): EPEVTQTPSHQVTQMGQEVILRCVPISNHLYFYWYRQILGQKVEFLVSFYNNEISEKSEIFDDQFSVERPDGSNFTLKIRSTKLEDSAMYFCASNTGGRQETQYFGPGTRLLVL.

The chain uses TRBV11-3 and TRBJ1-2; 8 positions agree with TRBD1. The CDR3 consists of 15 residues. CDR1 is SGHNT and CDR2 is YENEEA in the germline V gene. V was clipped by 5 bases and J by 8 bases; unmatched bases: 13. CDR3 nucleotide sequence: TGTGCCAGCAGCCAAAATAGACAGGGGCATTTGGGCTACACCTTC. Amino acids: CASSQNRQGHLGYTF.

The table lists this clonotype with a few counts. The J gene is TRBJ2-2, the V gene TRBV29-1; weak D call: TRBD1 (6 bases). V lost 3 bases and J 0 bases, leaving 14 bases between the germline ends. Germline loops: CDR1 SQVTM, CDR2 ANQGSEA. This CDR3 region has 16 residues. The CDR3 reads CSVDLFSGANTGELFF. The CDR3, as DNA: TGCAGCGTTGATCTCTTTTCAGGGGCGAACACCGGGGAGCTGTTTTTT.

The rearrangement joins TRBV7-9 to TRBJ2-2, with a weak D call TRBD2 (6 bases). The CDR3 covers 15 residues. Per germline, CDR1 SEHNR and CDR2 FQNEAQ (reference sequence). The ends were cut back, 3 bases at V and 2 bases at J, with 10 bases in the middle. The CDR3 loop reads CASSFKGLNTGELFF. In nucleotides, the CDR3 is TGTGCCAGCAGCTTTAAGGGACTTAACACCGGGGAGCTGTTTTTT.

For the CDR3, the DNA is TGTGCCGAGCTCGGCGGAAGAGACGGTTACAATGAGCAGTTCTTC. This encodes CAELGGRDGYNEQFF. V and J are TRBV6-4 and TRBJ2-1; D remains unclear. The germline V gene encodes CDR1 MRHNA and CDR2 SNTAGT. Trimming pared 11 bases from V and 4 bases from J, leaving 21 bases between. The CDR3 runs to 15 residues.

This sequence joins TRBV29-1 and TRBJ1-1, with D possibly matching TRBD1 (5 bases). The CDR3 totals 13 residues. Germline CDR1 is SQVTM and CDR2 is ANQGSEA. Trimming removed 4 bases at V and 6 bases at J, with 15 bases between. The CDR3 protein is CSVARWGEAEAFF. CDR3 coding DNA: TGCAGCGTTGCTAGGTGGGGGGAAGCTGAAGCTTTCTTT.

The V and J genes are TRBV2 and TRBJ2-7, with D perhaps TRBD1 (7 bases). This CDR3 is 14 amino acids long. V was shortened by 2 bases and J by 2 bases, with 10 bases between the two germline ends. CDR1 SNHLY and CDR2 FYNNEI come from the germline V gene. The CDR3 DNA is TGTGCCAGCAGTGAACAGGGGGGCACCTACGAGCAGTACTTC. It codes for CASSEQGGTYEQYF.

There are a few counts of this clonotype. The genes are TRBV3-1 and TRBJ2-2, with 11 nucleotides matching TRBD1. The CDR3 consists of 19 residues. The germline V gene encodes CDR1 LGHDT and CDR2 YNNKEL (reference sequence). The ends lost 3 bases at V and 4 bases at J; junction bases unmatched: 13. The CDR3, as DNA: TGTGCCAGCAGCCATTTATCGGCCTCGGGGACAGGGGGCACCGGGGAGCTGTTTTTT. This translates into CASSHLSASGTGGTGELFF.

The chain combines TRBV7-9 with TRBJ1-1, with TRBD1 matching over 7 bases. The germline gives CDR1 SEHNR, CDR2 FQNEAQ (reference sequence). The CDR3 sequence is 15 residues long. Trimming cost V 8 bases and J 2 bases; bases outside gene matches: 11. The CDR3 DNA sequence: TGTGCCAGCGCCCCTTTAGGACAGGCCAACACTGAAGCTTTCTTT. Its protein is CASAPLGQANTEAFF.

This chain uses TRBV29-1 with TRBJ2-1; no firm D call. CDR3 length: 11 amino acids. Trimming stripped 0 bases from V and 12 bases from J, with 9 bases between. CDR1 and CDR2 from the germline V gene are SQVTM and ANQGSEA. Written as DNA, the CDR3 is TGCAGCGTTGAAGAAGCTGCGGCGCAGTTCTTC. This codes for CSVEEAAAQFF.

This CDR3 is CASSLAAGGRETQYF. DNA for the CDR3: TGTGCCAGCAGCTTAGCAGCGGGAGGGCGGGAGACCCAGTACTTC. The chain employs TRBV7-2 and TRBJ2-5; 10 nucleotides match TRBD2. V trimming: 0 bases; J trimming: 5 bases; junction bases outside the gene matches: 3. The CDR3 consists of 15 residues. Germline CDR1 SGHTA, CDR2 FQGNSA.

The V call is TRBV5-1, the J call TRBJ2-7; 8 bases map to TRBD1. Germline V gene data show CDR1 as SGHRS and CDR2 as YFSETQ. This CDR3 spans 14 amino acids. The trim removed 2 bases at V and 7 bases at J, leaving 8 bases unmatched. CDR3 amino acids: CASSFSGQASEQYF. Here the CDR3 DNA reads TGCGCCAGCAGCTTCTCGGGACAGGCCTCAGAGCAGTACTTC.

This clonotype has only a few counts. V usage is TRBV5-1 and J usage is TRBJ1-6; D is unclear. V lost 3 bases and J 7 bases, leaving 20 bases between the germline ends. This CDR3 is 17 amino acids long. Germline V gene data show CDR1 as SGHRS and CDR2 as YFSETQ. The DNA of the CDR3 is TGCGCCAGCAGCTACAGACCCCACCGGGATATGAATTCACCCCTCCACTTT. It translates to CASSYRPHRDMNSPLHF.

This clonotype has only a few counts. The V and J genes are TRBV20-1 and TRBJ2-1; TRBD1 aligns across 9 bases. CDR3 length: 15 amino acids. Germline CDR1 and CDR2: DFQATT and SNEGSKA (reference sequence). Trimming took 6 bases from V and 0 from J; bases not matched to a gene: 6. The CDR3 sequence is CSAGQGAHSYNEQFF. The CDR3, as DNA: TGCAGTGCGGGACAGGGCGCCCACTCCTACAATGAGCAGTTCTTC.

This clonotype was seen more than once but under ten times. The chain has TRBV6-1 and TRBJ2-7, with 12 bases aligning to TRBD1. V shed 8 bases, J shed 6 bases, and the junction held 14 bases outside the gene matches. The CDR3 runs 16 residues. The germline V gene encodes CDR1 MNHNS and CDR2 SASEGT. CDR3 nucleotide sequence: TGTGCCAGCGGGGGACAGGGGGCCGCACAGGTCTCCGAGCAGTACTTC. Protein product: CASGGQGAAQVSEQYF.

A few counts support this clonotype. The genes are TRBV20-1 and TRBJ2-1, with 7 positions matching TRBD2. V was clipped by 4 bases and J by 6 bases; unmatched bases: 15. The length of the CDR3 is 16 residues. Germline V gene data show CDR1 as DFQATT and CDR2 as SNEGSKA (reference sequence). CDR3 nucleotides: TGCAGTGCTAATCCCCCCGGAGGGAGGGCCGTCAATGAGCAGTTCTTC. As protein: CSANPPGGRAVNEQFF.